These 23 T cell receptor beta chains share one sample of origin, sequenced in a study of blood T cell repertoires in COVID-19. The repertoire was sequenced with immunoSEQ multiplex PCR; TCRdb's copy has only in-frame clones and lacks some. Of about 270,000 clones in the sample, 82% were seen once. Source material: peripheral blood. These receptors were collected from a woman aged 18 to 35 with acute or convalescent COVID-19.

The V and J genes are TRBV19 and TRBJ2-3; D possibly corresponds to TRBD1 (6 bases). V lost 6 bases and J lost 3, with 13 bases in between. The CDR3 runs 14 residues. Germline CDR1 is LNHDA and CDR2 is SQIVND (reference sequence). The DNA of the CDR3 is TGTGCCAGTAGGAACAGGGAAAATACAGATACGCAGTATTTT. Its translation: CASRNRENTDTQYF.

The chain joins TRBV6-2 or TRBV6-3 to TRBJ2-3; D possibly corresponds to TRBD1 (5 bases). This CDR3 region has 18 residues. Germline loops: CDR1 MNHEY, CDR2 SVGEGT. The V and J ends lost 2 bases and 7 bases respectively, with 25 bases between them. CDR3 sequence (DNA): TGTGCCAGCAGTTACCGGGTGTGGCAGGGTAAACCCTCAAATACGCAGTATTTT. Translating it yields CASSYRVWQGKPSNTQYF.

The chain uses TRBV30 and TRBJ2-7; a weak D match, TRBD1 (5 bases). The CDR3 has 12 amino acids. Germline V lookup: CDR1 GTSNPN, CDR2 SVGIG (reference sequence). V gave up 0 bases and J gave up 8 bases, with 11 bases separating them. DNA of the CDR3: TGTGCCTGGAGTGTACAGGAAGGGAAGCAGTACTTC. Translation gives CAWSVQEGKQYF.

This clone was picked up one time. J is TRBJ2-1 and V is TRBV9; 10 bases are shared with TRBD2. CDR3 length equals 17 residues. V shed 0 bases, J shed 7 bases, and the junction held 10 bases outside the gene matches. The germline CDR1 and CDR2 sequences are SGDLS and YYNGEE. This chain's CDR3 is CASSVGAGGPSGNEQFF. The CDR3 DNA reads as TGTGCCAGCAGCGTAGGAGCGGGAGGGCCCTCTGGGAATGAGCAGTTCTTC.

The chain carries TRBV11-2 and TRBJ1-2; 9 bases match TRBD1. The CDR3 extends over 15 amino acids. With V trimmed by 4 bases and J by 2 bases, 5 bases remained unmatched. CDR1 SGHAT and CDR2 FQNNGV come from the germline V gene. The CDR3 DNA sequence: TGTGCCAGCAGCTCACCGGGACAGGGCAACTATGGCTACACCTTC. Its protein is CASSSPGQGNYGYTF.

The CDR3 nucleotides are TGTGCCAGTAGTATAGTCGGGGGGGCCGATTACGAGCAGTACTTC. It yields the protein CASSIVGGADYEQYF. The genes are TRBV19 and TRBJ2-7, with 8 bases that match TRBD2. The germline V gene encodes CDR1 LNHDA and CDR2 SQIVND (reference sequence). The junction had 6 bases not matched to a gene; V was cut back by 1 base and J by 4 bases. The CDR3 has 15 residues.

This rearrangement joins TRBV19 to TRBJ2-3; maybe TRBD2 (6 bases). The CDR3 is 13 amino acids. Germline V lookup: CDR1 LNHDA, CDR2 SQIVND (reference sequence). V gave up 6 bases and J gave up 2 bases, with 9 bases separating them. CDR3 nucleotide sequence: TGTGCCAGTAGGGCGGGAACCACAGATACGCAGTATTTT. Translating gives CASRAGTTDTQYF.

The chain recombines TRBV4-3 with TRBJ2-6; the match to TRBD2 covers 8 bases. The CDR3 length is 19 residues. V was clipped by 2 bases and J by 1 base; unmatched bases: 10. Germline V gives CDR1 LGHNA, CDR2 YSLEER. The CDR3 loop reads CASSQYWGLDLSGANVLTF. Written as DNA, the CDR3 is TGCGCCAGCAGCCAATATTGGGGACTAGACTTGTCTGGGGCCAACGTCCTGACTTTC.

The chain couples TRBV7-9 to TRBJ1-2; TRBD1 is a possible D gene (5 bases). The germline CDR1 and CDR2 sequences are SEHNR and FQNEAQ (reference sequence). The CDR3 runs to 13 residues. Trimming pared 1 base from V and 6 bases from J, leaving 9 bases between. CDR3 in amino acids: CASSLVGRDGYTF. The CDR3 nucleotides are TGTGCCAGCAGCTTAGTGGGGCGAGATGGCTACACCTTC.

The chain recombines TRBV6-6 with TRBJ1-1; D gene unclear. This CDR3 is 13 amino acids long. V was clipped by 7 bases and J by 1 base, with 10 bases between them. Germline CDR1 and CDR2: MNHNY and SVGAGI (reference sequence). Written as DNA, the CDR3 is TGTGCCAGCAATCCCCAGGCGAACACTGAAGCTTTCTTT. It yields the protein CASNPQANTEAFF.

The chain links TRBV14 to TRBJ1-1; D is unresolved. Germline CDR1 is SGHDN and CDR2 is FVKESK. The CDR3 contains 15 residues. With 4 bases removed from V and 1 base from J, the gap between germline ends came to 13 bases. The CDR3 here is CASSRSDTWNTEAFF. Here the CDR3 DNA reads TGTGCCAGCAGCCGCTCTGACACCTGGAACACTGAAGCTTTCTTT. Complete variable domain (other parts from reference TRBV14 and TRBJ1-1): EAGVTQFPSHSVIEKGQTVTLRCDPISGHDNLYWYRRVMGKEIKFLLHFVKESKQDESGMPNNRFLAERTGGTYSTLKVQPAELEDSGVYFCASSRSDTWNTEAFFGQGTRLTVV.

The chain has TRBV5-1 and TRBJ2-5, with TRBD1 identical over 11 bases. The CDR3 sequence is 14 residues long. V dropped 4 bases and J dropped 3; count of bases not matched to a gene: 2. CDR1 SGHRS and CDR2 YFSETQ come from the germline V gene. The CDR3 is CASSPGQGEETQYF. CDR3 coding DNA: TGCGCCAGCAGCCCGGGACAGGGGGAAGAGACCCAGTACTTC.

The CDR3 loop is CASSLSTVNTEAFF. In DNA, the CDR3 is TGCGCCAGCAGCTTATCTACAGTGAACACTGAAGCTTTCTTT. The V call is TRBV5-1, the J call TRBJ1-1; D is unclear. CDR1 and CDR2 (germline): SGHRS, YFSETQ. The CDR3 covers 14 residues. V lost 2 bases and J lost 0, with 8 bases in between.

About this clone itself: The sample has other DNA sequences that encode this CDR3 too. This chain links TRBV18 with TRBJ2-7, with D possibly being TRBD1 (5 bases). This CDR3 spans 13 amino acids. Looked up from germline, CDR1 is KGHSH and CDR2 is LQKENI. Trimming pared 2 bases from V and 0 bases from J, leaving 5 bases between. The CDR3 coding sequence is TGTGCCAGCTCACCAGACAGCTCCTACGAGCAGTACTTC. The encoded protein is CASSPDSSYEQYF.

CDR3 DNA: TGTGCCAGCAGCTTAAAGGCACTAGCGGGGAATGAGCAGTTCTTC. Its protein product is CASSLKALAGNEQFF. The chain joins TRBV7-9 to TRBJ2-1; TRBD2 matches at 10 bases. The V gene's germline CDR1 is SEHNR and CDR2 FQNEAQ (reference sequence). The length of the CDR3 is 15 residues. Trimming at V came to 2 bases and at J to 7 bases, leaving 5 bases not matched to a gene.

The chain has TRBV6-6 and TRBJ1-1; D remains unclear. The CDR3 runs to 15 residues. V shed 8 bases and J shed 0 bases, with 16 bases lying between them. Germline V gives CDR1 MNHNY, CDR2 SVGAGI (reference sequence). The CDR3 loop is CASRTTGAMNTEAFF. DNA of the CDR3: TGTGCCAGCCGAACGACGGGAGCTATGAACACTGAAGCTTTCTTT.

This chain uses TRBV29-1 with TRBJ2-7, with a weak D call TRBD2 (5 bases). The CDR3 totals 13 residues. V shed 4 bases and J shed 7 bases, with 17 bases lying between them. Germline V CDR1 and CDR2: SQVTM, ANQGSEA. The CDR3 DNA reads TGCAGCGTTGCCCTAGGACTTGGGCGAGAGCAGTACTTC. This sequence encodes CSVALGLGREQYF.

The chain carries TRBV21-1 and TRBJ1-1; the table's D call TRBD1 went unverified against the DNA. TRBV21-1 is a listed pseudogene. This CDR3 has 14 amino acids. The CDR3 DNA is TGTGCCAGCAAGGGGGACAGGGTGAACACTGAAGCTTTCTTT. This gives the protein CASKGDRVNTEAFF.

This clone has just one count. The J gene is TRBJ2-5, the V gene TRBV4-3, with a possible D match to TRBD2 (5 bases). The CDR3 runs 15 residues. The germline V and J ends were trimmed by 0 bases and 5 bases, with 13 bases remaining between them. From germline, CDR1 is LGHNA and CDR2 YSLEER. The CDR3 protein is CASSQDGPSLETQYF. CDR3 in DNA: TGCGCCAGCAGCCAAGATGGGCCTAGCCTGGAGACCCAGTACTTC.

The V gene is TRBV5-4, the J gene TRBJ2-3; D may be TRBD2 (5 bases). The germline V gene has CDR1 SGHNT and CDR2 YYREEE (reference sequence). V was clipped by 0 bases and J by 6 bases, with 17 bases between them. The CDR3 totals 16 residues. CDR3 DNA: TGTGCCAGCAGCTTGGCCGCGAGGGAGTGGCTGGATACGCAGTATTTT. Its translation: CASSLAAREWLDTQYF.

The chain uses TRBV18 and TRBJ2-1, with 11 bases identical to TRBD2. Per the germline V gene, CDR1 is KGHSH and CDR2 is LQKENI. The V gene end was trimmed by 6 bases and the J gene end by 9 bases; junction bases not matched to a gene: 7. CDR3 size: 14 residues. The CDR3 DNA reads TGTGCCAGCTCCCCTACTAGCGGGAGCTCTGAGCAGTTCTTC. It translates to CASSPTSGSSEQFF.

The chain couples TRBV4-3 to TRBJ1-5, with 9 nucleotides matching TRBD1. Germline values: CDR1 LGHNA, CDR2 YSLEER. The CDR3 has 20 amino acids. V trimming: 1 base; J trimming: 0 bases; junction bases outside the gene matches: 13. The CDR3 coding sequence is TGCGCCAGCAGCCAAGGGGCTGGGGGACAGGGAACCTTTAGCAATCAGCCCCAGCATTTT. Its protein is CASSQGAGGQGTFSNQPQHF.

The chain couples TRBV30 to TRBJ2-5; D might be TRBD2 (6 bases). Germline lookup yields CDR1 GTSNPN and CDR2 SVGIG (reference sequence). This CDR3 region has 15 residues. The V end lost 2 bases, the J end lost 3 bases, and 16 bases lay between the germline ends. The CDR3 DNA reads TGTGCCTGGAGTCTTCCGGGACTTTTGAAAGAGACCCAGTACTTC. It encodes CAWSLPGLLKETQYF.